The entry that follows covers one T cell receptor beta chain sequence. Its binding antigen is unknown. There are no base qualities to consult, and no much larger clone falls within one base. The immunoSEQ Assay, a bias-controlled multiplex PCR, was used to amplify TCRbeta CDR3 regions from genomic DNA. Regarding the original processing steps: Within the assay, amplification of reference gene primers was used to estimate how many nucleated cells each sample contained. To quantify the absolute abundance of each unique TCRbeta CDR3 rearrangement, sequence reads were collapsed and filtered. Productive Simpson clonality was computed per sample as the square root of Simpson's diversity index over productive rearrangements. This is the immuneACCESS table as TCRdb keeps it, with only in-frame sequences that have V and J called. A part of the clones is gone; compared with another copy, unresolved V genes explain less than half, and the rest is unexplained. V, J and clone size derive from that table, while D and trimming were established from the DNA sequence. Counted in this sample were about 400,000 clones; approximately 90% of them appeared once. The ten largest clones represent 4.3% of the sample.

Collaborating institutions collected whole blood in K2EDTA tubes following their own protocols. Collaborator samples were shipped for TCRbeta analysis as frozen whole blood, isolated PBMCs, or DNA extracted from either sample type. Taken from the germline V gene (reference sequence), the CDR1 and CDR2 loops are DFQATT and SNEGSKA. Inclusive of the bounding cysteine and phenylalanine, the CDR3 is 15 residues long. Only the CDR3 DNA is retained, 45 bases long and in frame from the first base. Trimming removed 3 bases from V and 5 bases from J, leaving 17 bases between the germline ends. This specimen comes from a study of blood T cell repertoires in COVID-19 (dated by TCRdb to 2018 to 2020). Looking at the study overall: Samples covering the acute and convalescent phases of COVID-19 were provided by collaborators in the United States, Italy and Spain. The prospective study material was composed of cDNA or gDNA derived from T cells, B-cell-depleted T cells, or PBMCs. Deeply sampled blood TCRbeta repertoires from subjects exposed to, actively infected with, or recovered from COVID-19 were included in the dataset. The repertoires were made available in a free public database intended to serve as a resource for research on the immune response to SARS-CoV-2. Samples came from the ongoing ImmuneRACE study (first 160 participants) plus 1,254 subjects from 6 global collaborators. Nearly every sample came with metadata listing a de-identified subject ID, COVID-19 status, age in years and sex. Where HLA class I and class II types were available, the types were taken from metadata supplied by the sample provider, not from assay-based typing.

What the study reported, not specific to this receptor: The amount of clinical and demographic metadata varied by source and participant and was provided uncurated.

Sequenced material: peripheral blood. The chain couples TRBV20-1 to TRBJ2-1; TRBD1 is perhaps the D gene, given 6 matching bases. The receptor's source is a woman aged 25 to 39 with acute or convalescent COVID-19. The CDR3 sequence is CSASLTKHRDNEQFF. The DNA is TGCAGTGCTAGTTTGACAAAACACAGGGACAATGAGCAGTTCTTC.